This T cell receptor (beta chain) was profiled in a study of T cells in Graves' hyperthyroidism and ophthalmopathy. RNA transcripts were the template for amplifying TCR beta CDR3 regions. The HTBI primer set served for first-round RT-PCR of the TCR CDR3. TCRdb reprocessed the multiplex PCR reads via MiXCR and lists one record per CDR3 protein. The sample records approximately 400,000 distinct CDR3 sequences, less than 15% being singletons. As for this clonotype: A much larger clonotype is one base distant, so this may be a read error.

Sequences were obtained from blood. The receptor was isolated from a man between 25 and 39 years old with Graves' hyperthyroidism that later progressed to Graves' ophthalmopathy.

DNA for the CDR3: TGTGCCAGCAGTGTACAGTTTGCGGAAGCTTTCTTT. Its protein is CASSVQFAEAFF. The chain is built from TRBV28 and TRBJ1-1, with D hard to call. The V gene lost 5 bases and the J gene lost 8 bases, with 12 bases spanning the gap. The germline V gene has CDR1 MDHEN and CDR2 SYDVKM. This CDR3 comprises 12 residues.